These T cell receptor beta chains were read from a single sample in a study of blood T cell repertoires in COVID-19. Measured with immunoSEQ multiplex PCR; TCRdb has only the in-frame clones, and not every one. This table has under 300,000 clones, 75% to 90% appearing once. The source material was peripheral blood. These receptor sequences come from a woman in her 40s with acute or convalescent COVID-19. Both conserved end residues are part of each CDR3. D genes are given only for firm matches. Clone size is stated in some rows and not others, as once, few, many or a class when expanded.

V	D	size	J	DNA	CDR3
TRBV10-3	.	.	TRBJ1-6	TGTGCCATCAGTGCCGGTGGACTAGGTAATTCACCCCTCCACTTT	CAISAGGLGNSPLHF
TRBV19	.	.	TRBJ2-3	TGTGCCAGTAAAGCAGGGAATTACACAGATACGCAGTATTTT	CASKAGNYTDTQYF
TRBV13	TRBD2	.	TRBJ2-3	TGTGCCAGCAGCCCTGCTAGCGGGGGGGCGGATACGCAGTATTTT	CASSPASGGADTQYF
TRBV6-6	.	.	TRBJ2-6	TGTGCCAGCAGTCGAACAGGGTACTCTGGGGCCAACGTCCTGACTTTC	CASSRTGYSGANVLTF
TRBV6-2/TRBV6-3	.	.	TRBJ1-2	TGTGCCAGCAGTTCGGGACAAAACTATGGCTACACCTTC	CASSSGQNYGYTF
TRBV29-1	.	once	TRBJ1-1	TGCAGCGCGTCTTACTCCCAAGTTTTTTATGAAGCTTTCTTT	CSASYSQVFYEAFF
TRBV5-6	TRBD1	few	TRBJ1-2	TGTGCCAGCAGCTGGGACAGGGGGAACTATGGCTACACCTTC	CASSWDRGNYGYTF
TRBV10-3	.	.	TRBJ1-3	TGTGCCTCTTGGGAGGGGGTCGGCACCATATATTTT	CASWEGVGTIYF
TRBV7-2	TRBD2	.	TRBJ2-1	TGTGCCAGCAGCTTAGGGGAGGCGGGGGGGCTCAATGAGCAGTTCTTC	CASSLGEAGGLNEQFF
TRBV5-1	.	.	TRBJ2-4	TGCGCCAGCAGCTTACTACAGGGCCGACTAGCCAAAAACATTCAGTACTTC	CASSLLQGRLAKNIQYF
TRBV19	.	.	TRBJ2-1	TGTGCCAGTAGTATTGAGGGCAATGAGCAGTTCTTC	CASSIEGNEQFF
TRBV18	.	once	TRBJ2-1	TGTGCCAGCTCACCTTCACAGCGGTCCTACAATGAGCAGTTCTTC	CASSPSQRSYNEQFF
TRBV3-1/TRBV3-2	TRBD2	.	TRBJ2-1	TGTGCCAGCAGCCCGGGACTAGCGGGGGTGGGTGAGCAGTTCTTC	CASSPGLAGVGEQFF
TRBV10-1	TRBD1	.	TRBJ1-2	TGCGCCAGCAGTGAGCGGAGGACAGGGCCTAACTATGGCTACACCTTC	CASSERRTGPNYGYTF
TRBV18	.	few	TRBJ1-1	TGTGCCAGCTCACCCAACCGGGGATGGGGCACTGAAGCTTTCTTT	CASSPNRGWGTEAFF
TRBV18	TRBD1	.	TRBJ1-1	TGTGCCAGCTCGCTCAGGGGGCAGCACACTGAAGCTTTCTTT	CASSLRGQHTEAFF
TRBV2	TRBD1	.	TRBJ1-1	TGTGCCAGCAGGGCTGACAGGGGCACGAACACTGAAGCTTTCTTT	CASRADRGTNTEAFF
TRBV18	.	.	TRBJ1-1	TGTGCCAGCTCACGATCAGGGGTCCACACTGAAGCTTTCTTT	CASSRSGVHTEAFF
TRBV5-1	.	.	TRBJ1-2	TGCGCCAGCAGCTTCGGACGGGAATATGGCTACACCTTC	CASSFGREYGYTF
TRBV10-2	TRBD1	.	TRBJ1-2	TGCGCCAGCAGCGAGGGGGCGGGGCCTCGGAACTATGGCTACACCTTC	CASSEGAGPRNYGYTF
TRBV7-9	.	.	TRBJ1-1	TGTGCCAGCAGCATCGGGGTGAACACTGAAGCTTTCTTT	CASSIGVNTEAFF
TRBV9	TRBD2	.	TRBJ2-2	TGTGCCAGCAGCCTGTCTAGCGGGGGGTCCGGGGAGCTGTTTTTT	CASSLSSGGSGELFF
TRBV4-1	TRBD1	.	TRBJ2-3	TGCGCCAGCAGCCAAGAACCATCGGCAGGGGGCCTCACAGATACGCAGTATTTT	CASSQEPSAGGLTDTQYF
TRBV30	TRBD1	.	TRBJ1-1	TGTGCCTGGTCGAGGACAGGCCCCATCTTCTTT	CAWSRTGPIFF
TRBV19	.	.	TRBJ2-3	TGTGCCAGTAGTATCGAGTCAGATACGCAGTATTTT	CASSIESDTQYF
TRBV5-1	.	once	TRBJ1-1	TGCGCCAGCCGATACTGGGGACAACAGAACACTGAAGCTTTCTTT	CASRYWGQQNTEAFF
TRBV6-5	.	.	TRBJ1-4	TGTGCCAGCAGTTACTCTCAGGCTAATGAAAAACTGTTTTTT	CASSYSQANEKLFF
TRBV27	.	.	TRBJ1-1	TGTGCCAGCAGTTTCGGGTCCGGCGGGGCTGAAGCTTTCTTT	CASSFGSGGAEAFF
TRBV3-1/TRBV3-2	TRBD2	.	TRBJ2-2	TGTGCCAGCAGCCTTAATAGCGGGGGGCTGGCCGGGGAGCTGTTTTTT	CASSLNSGGLAGELFF
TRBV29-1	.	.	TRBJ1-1	TGCAGCGTTGCTGGAGGTTTTGGGAACACTGAAGCTTTCTTT	CSVAGGFGNTEAFF
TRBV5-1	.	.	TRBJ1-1	TGCGCCAGCAGCTTGACAGGGACTGAAGCTTTCTTT	CASSLTGTEAFF
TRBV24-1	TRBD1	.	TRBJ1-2	TGTGCCACCAGTGGATCAGGGGGCGCCAGCTATGGCTACACCTTC	CATSGSGGASYGYTF
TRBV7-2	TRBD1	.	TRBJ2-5	TGTGCCAGCAGCCCCAGACAGGGAATCCAAGAGACCCAGTACTTC	CASSPRQGIQETQYF
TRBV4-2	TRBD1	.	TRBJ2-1	TGTGCCAGCAGCCAAGCCTTGACAGGGGGGGGTGGGGGGCAGTTCTTC	CASSQALTGGGGGQFF
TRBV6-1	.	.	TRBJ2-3	TGTGCCAGCAGTGAAATAGAGGGGGTTTTCACAGATACGCAGTATTTT	CASSEIEGVFTDTQYF
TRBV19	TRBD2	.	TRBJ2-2	TGTGCATCCACTAGCGGGGGGACGAACACCGGGGAGCTGTTTTTT	CASTSGGTNTGELFF
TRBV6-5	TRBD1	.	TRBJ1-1	TGTGCCAGCAGGGACCCAGGGGGGAACACTGAAGCTTTCTTT	CASRDPGGNTEAFF
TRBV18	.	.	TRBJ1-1	TGTGCCAGCTCACCGGGGCAGAACGATCCTGAAGCTTTCTTT	CASSPGQNDPEAFF
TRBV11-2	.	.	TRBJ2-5	TGTGCCAGCAGCCCTCGAGCCCCCAACGATGCGGGGAAAGAGACCCAGTACTTC	CASSPRAPNDAGKETQYF
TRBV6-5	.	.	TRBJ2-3	TGTGCCAGCAGTTACTCCGGAAGCCTAGGTTTAGATACGCAGTATTTT	CASSYSGSLGLDTQYF
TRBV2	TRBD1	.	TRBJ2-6	TGTGCCAGCAGTGACGGGCAGGGGGTACCTGGGGCCAACGTCCTGACTTTC	CASSDGQGVPGANVLTF
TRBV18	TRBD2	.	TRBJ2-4	TGTGCCAGCTCACCGAACCCGGGGGGGCAAGCCAAAAACATTCAGTACTTC	CASSPNPGGQAKNIQYF
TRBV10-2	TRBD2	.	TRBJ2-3	TGCGCCAGCAGTTTGACTAGCGGGGGGGCCACAGATACGCAGTATTTT	CASSLTSGGATDTQYF
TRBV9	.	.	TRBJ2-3	TGTGCCAGCAGCGTAGTCCCCGCGGGGTTGGATACGCAGTATTTT	CASSVVPAGLDTQYF
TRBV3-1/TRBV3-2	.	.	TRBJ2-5	TGTGCCAGCAGCAAACCTTGGGGGGGGCGGGAGACCCAGTACTTC	CASSKPWGGRETQYF
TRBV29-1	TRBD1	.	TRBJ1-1	TGCAGCGTTGGAAACAGGGGGCGCCGGACTGAAGCTTTCTTT	CSVGNRGRRTEAFF
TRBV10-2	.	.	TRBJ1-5	TGCGCCAGCAGTCCGGATGGCGGGGATAGCAATCAGCCCCAGCATTTT	CASSPDGGDSNQPQHF
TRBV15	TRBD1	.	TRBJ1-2	TGTGCCACCCGGGACAGGGGTTACTATGGCTACACCTTC	CATRDRGYYGYTF
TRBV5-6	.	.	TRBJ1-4	TGTGCCAGCAGCTTCAGGGAAAAACTGTTTTTT	CASSFREKLFF
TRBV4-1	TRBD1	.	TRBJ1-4	TGCGCCAGCAGCCACCCCGGTGGGACAGGGGATGAAAAACTGTTTTTT	CASSHPGGTGDEKLFF
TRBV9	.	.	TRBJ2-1	TGTGCCAGCAGCTTGGCTAGTGTTATCGATGAGCAGTTCTTC	CASSLASVIDEQFF